The 28 T cell receptor beta chains below were found in one sample sequenced in a study of T cell repertoires in cytomegalovirus infection. No antigen has been assigned to these receptors. MiXCR, applied by TCRdb to the reads, yields one record per CDR3 protein. The sample yields approximately 390,000 distinct CDR3 sequences, just under 35% seen once. This specimen consisted of cultured PBMCs, obtained from culture after CMV antigen stimulation. The receptors stem from a human donor in good health (CMV status not recorded). Some clones in this sample may be carry-over from other donors' samples.

This chain joins TRBV4-3 and TRBJ2-7; D uncertain. The length of the CDR3 is 15 residues. V lost 0 bases and J lost 4, with 13 bases in between. Germline CDR1 is LGHNA and CDR2 is YSLEER. For the CDR3, the DNA is TGCGCCAGCAGCCAAGAACGGCACCTTACTTACGAGCAGTACTTC. The encoded protein is CASSQERHLTYEQYF.

This clonotype was counted many times. The chain joins TRBV7-2 to TRBJ1-4; 8 bases fit TRBD1. Germline CDR1 SGHTA, CDR2 FQGNSA. The CDR3 sequence is 16 residues long. Trimming cost V 0 bases and J 5 bases; bases outside gene matches: 5. For the CDR3, the DNA is TGTGCCAGCAGCTTAGCGCGGGGACAGGCGAATGAAAAACTGTTTTTT. It specifies CASSLARGQANEKLFF.

The chain combines TRBV10-1 with TRBJ2-2, with D possibly being TRBD2 (5 bases). The CDR3 runs to 15 residues. CDR1 and CDR2 from the germline V gene are WNHNN and SYGVQD (reference sequence). With 4 bases removed from V and 1 base from J, the gap between germline ends came to 10 bases. CDR3 nucleotide sequence: TGCGCCAGCAGTGGAAGACGGGAGAACACCGGGGAGCTGTTTTTT. This gives the protein CASSGRRENTGELFF.

The chain recombines TRBV19 with TRBJ1-3, with D perhaps matching TRBD1 (6 bases). V lost 0 bases, J lost 4 bases, and 16 bases lay in between. This CDR3 comprises 17 residues. Germline V gene data show CDR1 as LNHDA and CDR2 as SQIVND (reference sequence). The CDR3 is CASSIDVSGAPGNTIYF. Here the CDR3 DNA reads TGTGCCAGTAGTATAGATGTCTCAGGGGCGCCGGGAAACACCATATATTTT.

The J gene is TRBJ2-2, the V gene TRBV24-1; TRBD1 is a possible D gene (6 bases). The V and J ends lost 7 bases and 0 bases respectively, with 11 bases between them. The germline CDR1 and CDR2 sequences are KGHDR and SFDVKD. This CDR3 comprises 15 residues. Here the CDR3 reads CATSRGLTNTGELFF. CDR3 in DNA: TGTGCCACCAGCAGGGGATTGACGAACACCGGGGAGCTGTTTTTT.

J is TRBJ1-4 and V is TRBV7-2, with TRBD1 as a possible D gene (5 bases). In germline, CDR1 is SGHTA, CDR2 FQGNSA. Trimming removed 5 bases at V and 5 bases at J, with 15 bases between. This CDR3 has 15 residues. The CDR3 is CASSNRDLPNEKLFF. DNA of the CDR3: TGTGCCAGCAGCAACCGGGACTTGCCGAATGAAAAACTGTTTTTT.

The V and J genes are TRBV20-1 and TRBJ2-1; D remains unclear. Per the germline V gene, CDR1 is DFQATT and CDR2 is SNEGSKA (reference sequence). The CDR3 is 13 amino acids. The V end was cut by 5 bases, the J end by 4 bases, with 12 bases between. This chain's CDR3 is CSASGPSYNEQFF. The CDR3 DNA sequence: TGCAGTGCTTCCGGACCGTCGTACAATGAGCAGTTCTTC.

This chain uses TRBV4-2 with TRBJ1-2, with 7 bases fitting TRBD1. Germline CDR1 and CDR2: LGHNA and YNFKEQ. With V trimmed by 0 bases and J by 7 bases, 8 bases remained unmatched. This CDR3 spans 15 amino acids. The CDR3 DNA sequence: TGTGCCAGCAGCCAAGAACGAGGGGGCCCGGGTGGCTACACCTTC. Residues: CASSQERGGPGGYTF.

This clonotype was counted only a few times. This chain uses TRBV7-2 with TRBJ2-3; 7 bases line up with TRBD1. With 4 bases clipped from V and 2 bases from J, the junction kept 6 bases outside the gene matches. Germline CDR1 is SGHTA and CDR2 is FQGNSA. The CDR3 has 15 amino acids. CDR3 sequence reads: CASSSDRALTDTQYF. Written as DNA, the CDR3 is TGTGCCAGCAGCTCCGACAGGGCTCTCACAGATACGCAGTATTTT.

V usage is TRBV6-2 or TRBV6-3 and J usage is TRBJ1-2; the match to TRBD1 covers 7 bases. Germline V gene lookup returns CDR1 MNHEY and CDR2 SVGEGT. The J segment lost 8 bases and the V segment lost 3 bases, leaving 6 bases of the junction unmatched. This CDR3 contains 13 residues. CDR3 amino acids: CASSYIDRDGYTF. The CDR3 DNA reads TGTGCCAGCAGTTATATCGACAGGGACGGCTACACCTTC.

This sequence joins TRBV27 and TRBJ2-3; 8 bases line up with TRBD2. Per germline, CDR1 MNHEY and CDR2 SMNVEV (reference sequence). CDR3 length: 16 amino acids. Trimming at V came to 6 bases and at J to 0 bases, leaving 8 bases not matched to a gene. This CDR3 reads CASSPAASGSTDTQYF. The CDR3 DNA reads TGTGCCAGCAGCCCTGCCGCTAGCGGGAGCACAGATACGCAGTATTTT.

This clonotype was recorded many times. The chain has TRBV7-9 and TRBJ2-1, with 14 bases identical to TRBD2. CDR1 is SEHNR, CDR2 FQNEAQ, per germline (reference sequence). The V and J ends lost 5 bases and 3 bases, in that order; junction bases with no gene match: 9. This CDR3 region has 18 residues. The CDR3, as DNA: TGTGCCAGCAGCCCCGACGGGACTAGCGGGAGACTCTACAATGAGCAGTTCTTC. Translating gives CASSPDGTSGRLYNEQFF. Looking up the rest from reference TRBV7-9 and TRBJ2-1 gives the full variable domain: DTGVSQNPRHKITKRGQNVTFRCDPISEHNRLYWYRQTLGQGPEFLTYFQNEAQLEKSRLLSDRFSAERPKGSFSTLEIQRTEQGDSAMYLCASSPDGTSGRLYNEQFFGPGTRLTVL.

The rearrangement uses TRBV10-3 and TRBJ2-4, with 7 bases aligning to TRBD1. The germline V gene encodes CDR1 ENHRY and CDR2 SYGVKD. The CDR3 sequence is 14 residues long. The V and J ends lost 8 bases and 2 bases, in that order; junction bases with no gene match: 6. The CDR3 sequence is CAIGPTGTKNIQYF. The CDR3 DNA reads as TGTGCCATCGGACCGACAGGGACCAAAAACATTCAGTACTTC.

As for this clonotype: This may stem from a read error, because a much larger clone lies one nucleotide away. The chain is built from TRBV7-2 and TRBJ2-2; 7 positions agree with TRBD2. CDR1 is SGHTA, CDR2 FQGNSA, per germline. The CDR3 covers 14 residues. The junction had 8 bases not matched to a gene; V was cut back by 7 bases and J by 6 bases. Here the CDR3 reads CASIGVAGAGELFF. The CDR3 DNA sequence: TGTGCCAGCATAGGCGTTGCGGGGGCCGGGGAGCTGTTTTTT.

This chain joins TRBV7-2 and TRBJ2-7; 9 nucleotides line up with TRBD2. Germline loops: CDR1 SGHTA, CDR2 FQGNSA. This CDR3 has 15 residues. J was trimmed by 7 bases and V by 3 bases; bases with no gene match: 10. The CDR3 reads CASSFLAGVPSEQYF. DNA for the CDR3: TGTGCCAGCAGCTTCTTAGCGGGAGTGCCCTCGGAGCAGTACTTC. The complete variable domain, with remaining parts taken from reference TRBV7-2 and TRBJ2-7, reads GAGVSQSPSNKVTEKGKDVELRCDPISGHTALYWYRQSLGQGLEFLIYFQGNSAPDKSGLPSDRFSAERTGGSVSTLTIQRTQQEDSAVYLCASSFLAGVPSEQYFGPGTRLTVT.

This clonotype has only one observation. The chain is built from TRBV29-1 and TRBJ1-4, with 7 bases fitting TRBD1. This CDR3 spans 14 amino acids. CDR1 and CDR2 from the germline V gene are SQVTM and ANQGSEA. V was pared by 4 bases and J by 8 bases, with 10 bases of the junction left unmatched. The CDR3 bases are TGCAGCGTTGGAGCGAGCAGGGGGGTGGAAAAACTGTTTTTT. Protein: CSVGASRGVEKLFF.

This clonotype was observed many times. The V call is TRBV12-3 or TRBV12-4, the J call TRBJ2-1; TRBD1 matches 7 bases. V lost 7 bases and J lost 1; bases outside the gene matches: 4. This CDR3 is 14 amino acids long. This chain's CDR3 is CASTNRGSYNEQFF. The CDR3 bases are TGTGCCAGCACCAACAGGGGTTCCTACAATGAGCAGTTCTTC.

A few counts support this clonotype. The chain employs TRBV12-3 or TRBV12-4 and TRBJ1-5; D is possibly TRBD1 (5 bases). There are 14 residues in the CDR3. The V end was cut by 5 bases, the J end by 0 bases, with 8 bases between. Here the CDR3 reads CASSAGNSNQPQHF. CDR3 nucleotides: TGTGCCAGCAGTGCAGGGAATAGCAATCAGCCCCAGCATTTT.

The table lists this clonotype with a few counts. The chain links TRBV28 to TRBJ1-4; 8 bases are a match to TRBD1. V dropped 4 bases and J dropped 8; count of bases not matched to a gene: 9. In germline, CDR1 is MDHEN, CDR2 SYDVKM. The CDR3 has 15 residues. The CDR3 region is CASSSPGTGWEKLFF. The DNA of the CDR3 is TGTGCCAGCAGTTCGCCCGGGACAGGTTGGGAAAAACTGTTTTTT.

The chain combines TRBV6-5 with TRBJ2-2; 12 bases fit TRBD2. The CDR3 sequence is 17 residues long. Germline values: CDR1 MNHEY, CDR2 SVGAGI. V lost 4 bases and J lost 5; bases outside the gene matches: 8. The CDR3 spells CASSSTRLAGVTGELFF. CDR3 nucleotides: TGTGCCAGCAGTTCTACCCGACTAGCGGGAGTTACCGGGGAGCTGTTTTTT.

This chain uses TRBV6-1 with TRBJ2-1; 10 bases agree with TRBD2. V shed 0 bases, J shed 8 bases, and the junction held 10 bases outside the gene matches. Germline CDR1 and CDR2: MNHNS and SASEGT. CDR3 length: 17 amino acids. The DNA for the CDR3 is TGTGCCAGCAGTGAAGCGCTAGCGGGAGCGGGGATGTATGAGCAGTTCTTC. Translated: CASSEALAGAGMYEQFF.

V gene TRBV20-1 combines with J gene TRBJ2-1; unclear D gene. Germline V gene lookup returns CDR1 DFQATT and CDR2 SNEGSKA (reference sequence). The CDR3 is made up of 15 amino acids. The germline V and J ends were trimmed by 5 bases and 0 bases, with 14 bases remaining between them. DNA for the CDR3: TGCAGTGCTGGAAGGGCGCCGAGCTCCTACAATGAGCAGTTCTTC. This gives the protein CSAGRAPSSYNEQFF.

The V and J genes are TRBV5-5 and TRBJ1-2; TRBD1 agrees at 9 bases. With 0 bases clipped from V and 8 bases from J, the junction kept 11 bases outside the gene matches. The CDR3 length is 16 residues. Germline assignment: CDR1 SGHKS and CDR2 YYEKEE (reference sequence). CDR3 region: CASSLDGQGLRSGYTF. In DNA form, the CDR3 reads TGTGCCAGCAGCTTGGACGGACAGGGGTTGCGCTCGGGCTACACCTTC.

This clonotype was seen just once. CDR3 protein: CASSLAPPGQLYGYTF. CDR3 DNA sequence: TGTGCCAGCAGCTTGGCCCCCCCGGGACAGCTCTATGGCTACACCTTC. The rearrangement joins TRBV5-6 to TRBJ1-2; the match to TRBD1 covers 7 bases. The V and J ends lost 0 bases and 4 bases, in that order; junction bases with no gene match: 9. This CDR3 is 16 amino acids long. Germline loops: CDR1 SGHDT, CDR2 YYEEEE.

The chain combines TRBV5-1 with TRBJ1-1; D possibly corresponds to TRBD1 (5 bases). Trimming left V 0 bases short and J 4 bases short, with 13 bases between. The germline V gene encodes CDR1 SGHRS and CDR2 YFSETQ. CDR3 length: 15 residues. This chain's CDR3 is CASSLGPIGGTEAFF. CDR3 in DNA: TGCGCCAGCAGCTTGGGTCCCATCGGGGGCACTGAAGCTTTCTTT.

The chain is built from TRBV7-2 and TRBJ1-5; possible D gene TRBD1, 5 bases. Trimming cost V 1 base and J 2 bases, with 12 bases left between them. CDR1 and CDR2 (germline): SGHTA, FQGNSA. This CDR3 spans 16 amino acids. The CDR3 here is CASSLGGGMGNQPQHF. The CDR3 region has the DNA TGTGCCAGCAGCTTAGGTGGGGGGATGGGCAATCAGCCCCAGCATTTT.

This chain joins TRBV7-9 and TRBJ2-1; D is unresolved. The CDR3 covers 13 residues. V dropped 5 bases and J dropped 10 bases, with 15 bases sitting between them. Germline V CDR1 and CDR2: SEHNR, FQNEAQ (reference sequence). The CDR3 sequence is CASSPKARNEQFF. The CDR3 nucleotides read TGTGCCAGCAGCCCCAAAGCTAGGAACGAGCAGTTCTTC.

The rearrangement links TRBV6-2 or TRBV6-3 to TRBJ2-1, with D tentatively TRBD2 (6 bases). The V and J ends lost 4 bases and 0 bases respectively, with 13 bases between them. The V gene's germline CDR1 is MNHEY and CDR2 SVGEGT. The CDR3 is made up of 16 amino acids. Here the CDR3 reads CASSSRTIDSYNEQFF. CDR3 nucleotides: TGTGCCAGCAGTTCCCGGACTATCGACTCCTACAATGAGCAGTTCTTC.